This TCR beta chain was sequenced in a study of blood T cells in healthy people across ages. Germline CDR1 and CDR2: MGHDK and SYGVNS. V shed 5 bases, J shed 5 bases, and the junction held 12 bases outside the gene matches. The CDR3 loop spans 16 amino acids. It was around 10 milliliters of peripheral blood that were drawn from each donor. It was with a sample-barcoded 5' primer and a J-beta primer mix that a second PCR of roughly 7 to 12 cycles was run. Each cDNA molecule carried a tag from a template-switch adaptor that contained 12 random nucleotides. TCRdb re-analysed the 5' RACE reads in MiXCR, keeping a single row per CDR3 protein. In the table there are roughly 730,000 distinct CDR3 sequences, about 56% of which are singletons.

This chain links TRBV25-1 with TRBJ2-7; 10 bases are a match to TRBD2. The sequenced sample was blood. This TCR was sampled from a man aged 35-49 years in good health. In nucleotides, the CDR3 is TGTGCCAGCAGTAGTCATGGGACTAGCGAGGGGGACGAGCAGTACTTC. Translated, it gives CASSSHGTSEGDEQYF.